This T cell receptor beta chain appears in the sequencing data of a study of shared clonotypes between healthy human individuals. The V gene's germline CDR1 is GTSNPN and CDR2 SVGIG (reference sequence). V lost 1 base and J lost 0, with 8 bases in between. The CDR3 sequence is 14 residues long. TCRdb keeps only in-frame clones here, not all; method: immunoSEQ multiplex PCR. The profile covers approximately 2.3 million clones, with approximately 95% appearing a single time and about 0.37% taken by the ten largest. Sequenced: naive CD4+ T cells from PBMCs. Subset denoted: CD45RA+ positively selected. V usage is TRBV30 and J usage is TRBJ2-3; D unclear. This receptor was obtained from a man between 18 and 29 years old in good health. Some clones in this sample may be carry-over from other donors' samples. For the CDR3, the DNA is TGTGCCTGGAGTGGGACGGTTAGCACAGATACGCAGTATTTT. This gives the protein CAWSGTVSTDTQYF.